The rows below give T cell receptor beta chains drawn from one sample of a study of cytomegalovirus exposure and HLA in healthy donors. Data came from immunoSEQ multiplex PCR; TCRdb stores just in-frame clones and leaves some out. This table holds approximately 170,000 clones, 75% to 85% found once. The material sequenced was PBMCs. These receptors were obtained from a female donor in good health and CMV-seronegative. Both conserved end residues are part of each CDR3. D genes are given only for firm matches. Clone size is stated in some rows and not others, as once, few, many or a class when expanded.

CDR3 length: 19
V gene: TRBV7-9
J gene: TRBJ2-7
D gene: NA
clone size: NA
CDR3 DNA: TGTGCCAGCAGCCCTCAAGCGAAACTACGTCAAACAGGCTCCTACGAGCAGTACTTC
CDR3 protein: CASSPQAKLRQTGSYEQYF

CDR3 length: 14
V gene: TRBV18
J gene: TRBJ2-7
D gene: TRBD1
clone size: NA
CDR3 DNA: TGTGCCAGCTCACCAGACAGGGGGTACGTCGAGCAGTACTTC
CDR3 protein: CASSPDRGYVEQYF

CDR3 length: 16
V gene: TRBV7-2
J gene: TRBJ2-1
D gene: TRBD2
clone size: NA
CDR3 DNA: TGTGCCACCTGGGCGGGGACGGGACTACTATCTCATGAGCAGTTCTTC
CDR3 protein: CATWAGTGLLSHEQFF

CDR3 length: 13
V gene: TRBV30
J gene: TRBJ1-1
D gene: NA
clone size: NA
CDR3 DNA: TGTGCCTGGATACCAGTCTTAGGCGGAGGGGCTTTCTTT
CDR3 protein: CAWIPVLGGGAFF

CDR3 length: 12
V gene: TRBV29-1
J gene: TRBJ2-7
D gene: TRBD2
clone size: NA
CDR3 DNA: TGCAGCGTTGAAGGGTCAAGGGAGGGGCAGTACTTC
CDR3 protein: CSVEGSREGQYF

CDR3 length: 15
V gene: TRBV28
J gene: TRBJ2-4
D gene: TRBD1
clone size: NA
CDR3 DNA: TGTGCCAGCAGTGTACGACAGGGGACCGGGAACAGTCAGTACTTC
CDR3 protein: CASSVRQGTGNSQYF

CDR3 length: 13
V gene: TRBV2
J gene: TRBJ2-5
D gene: TRBD1
clone size: few
CDR3 DNA: TGTGCCAGCAACCGACAGGGCAGAGAGACCCAGTACTTC
CDR3 protein: CASNRQGRETQYF

CDR3 length: 20
V gene: TRBV7-5
J gene: TRBJ2-5
D gene: NA
clone size: NA
CDR3 DNA: TGTGCCAGAAGCTTATTTTCGGCAAGGACTAGCGGAGCTGGGGGAGAGACCCAGTACTTC
CDR3 protein: CARSLFSARTSGAGGETQYF

CDR3 length: 15
V gene: TRBV25-1
J gene: TRBJ2-7
D gene: TRBD2
clone size: NA
CDR3 DNA: TGTGCCACCTCACTAGCGGGACTCTCCGTCTACGAGCAGTACTTC
CDR3 protein: CATSLAGLSVYEQYF

CDR3 length: 15
V gene: TRBV5-1
J gene: TRBJ2-5
D gene: TRBD2
clone size: NA
CDR3 DNA: TGCGCCAGCAGCTTGACGAGCGGGGGGGCTGAGACCCAGTACTTC
CDR3 protein: CASSLTSGGAETQYF

CDR3 length: 14
V gene: TRBV7-8
J gene: TRBJ2-3
D gene: NA
clone size: NA
CDR3 DNA: TGTGCCAGCAGCTTACGGGGTTCCCCAGATACGCAGTATTTT
CDR3 protein: CASSLRGSPDTQYF

CDR3 length: 17
V gene: TRBV4-3
J gene: TRBJ2-2
D gene: NA
clone size: NA
CDR3 DNA: TGCGCCAGCAGCCAAACGGGACTCCGCCTTAACACCGGGGAGCTGTTTTTT
CDR3 protein: CASSQTGLRLNTGELFF

CDR3 length: 16
V gene: TRBV5-6
J gene: TRBJ2-4
D gene: TRBD1
clone size: NA
CDR3 DNA: TGTGCCAGCAGGGATAATTGGGACAGAGCCAAAAACAGTCAGTACTTC
CDR3 protein: CASRDNWDRAKNSQYF

CDR3 length: 14
V gene: TRBV27
J gene: TRBJ2-7
D gene: TRBD1
clone size: NA
CDR3 DNA: TGTGCCAGCAGGATACGACAGGGTATCAACGAGCAGTACTTC
CDR3 protein: CASRIRQGINEQYF

CDR3 length: 13
V gene: TRBV6-5
J gene: TRBJ2-2
D gene: NA
clone size: NA
CDR3 DNA: TGTGCCAGCAGTTCCGTCGTCACCGGGGAGCTGTTTTTT
CDR3 protein: CASSSVVTGELFF

CDR3 length: 18
V gene: TRBV4-2
J gene: TRBJ2-5
D gene: TRBD2
clone size: NA
CDR3 DNA: TGTGCCAGTTCGAACGGTCCGAGGACTAGCGGGGGCAAAGAGACCCAGTACTTC
CDR3 protein: CASSNGPRTSGGKETQYF

CDR3 length: 16
V gene: TRBV6-5
J gene: TRBJ1-3
D gene: NA
clone size: NA
CDR3 DNA: TGTGCCAGCAGTTACTCGAGTTGGACAGTTGGAAACACCATATATTTT
CDR3 protein: CASSYSSWTVGNTIYF

CDR3 length: 15
V gene: TRBV5-1
J gene: TRBJ1-4
D gene: TRBD1
clone size: NA
CDR3 DNA: TGCGCCAGCAGCTTTAACAGGGGTGCGGGAGAAAAACTGTTTTTT
CDR3 protein: CASSFNRGAGEKLFF

CDR3 length: 15
V gene: TRBV5-8
J gene: TRBJ2-7
D gene: TRBD1
clone size: NA
CDR3 DNA: TGTGCCAGCAGCAGACTCCGGACAGGGGGCGTCGAGCAGTACTTC
CDR3 protein: CASSRLRTGGVEQYF

CDR3 length: 15
V gene: TRBV7-3
J gene: TRBJ2-5
D gene: TRBD1
clone size: NA
CDR3 DNA: TGTGCCAGCAGCGCCGACGGACAGGGGGCGAAGACCCAGTACTTC
CDR3 protein: CASSADGQGAKTQYF

CDR3 length: 15
V gene: TRBV2
J gene: TRBJ2-7
D gene: NA
clone size: NA
CDR3 DNA: TGTGCCAGCAGTGCGATTGACAATCGCTCCTACGAGCAGTACTTC
CDR3 protein: CASSAIDNRSYEQYF

CDR3 length: 16
V gene: TRBV7-2
J gene: TRBJ2-2
D gene: TRBD1
clone size: NA
CDR3 DNA: TGTGCCAGCAGCTTAGCTAGGGGGCGCATCACCGGGGAGCTGTTTTTT
CDR3 protein: CASSLARGRITGELFF

CDR3 length: 15
V gene: TRBV4-1
J gene: TRBJ2-5
D gene: NA
clone size: NA
CDR3 DNA: TGCGCCAGCAGCCAAGATCGAACAGGGCTAGAGACCCAGTACTTC
CDR3 protein: CASSQDRTGLETQYF

CDR3 length: 16
V gene: TRBV5-1
J gene: TRBJ1-2
D gene: NA
clone size: NA
CDR3 DNA: TGCGCCAGCTCGGATGGGAACAGGGTTAAGAACTATGGCTACACCTTC
CDR3 protein: CASSDGNRVKNYGYTF

CDR3 length: 18
V gene: TRBV19
J gene: TRBJ1-3
D gene: NA
clone size: NA
CDR3 DNA: TGTGCCAGTACCCAACACGGATCCGGAGCACGCTCTGGAAACACCATATATTTT
CDR3 protein: CASTQHGSGARSGNTIYF

CDR3 length: 16
V gene: TRBV5-1
J gene: TRBJ1-3
D gene: NA
clone size: NA
CDR3 DNA: TGCGCCAGCAGCTTGGGCGGACAACCCTCTGGAAACACCATATATTTT
CDR3 protein: CASSLGGQPSGNTIYF

CDR3 length: 14
V gene: TRBV5-1
J gene: TRBJ2-7
D gene: NA
clone size: few
CDR3 DNA: TGCGCCAGCAGCCTACTGGAGGGAGCGGGCGAGCAGTACTTC
CDR3 protein: CASSLLEGAGEQYF

CDR3 length: 11
V gene: TRBV7-2
J gene: TRBJ2-7
D gene: TRBD2
clone size: NA
CDR3 DNA: TGTGCCAGCAGCTGGGGACTAGAGCAGTACTTC
CDR3 protein: CASSWGLEQYF

CDR3 length: 16
V gene: TRBV9
J gene: TRBJ2-7
D gene: NA
clone size: NA
CDR3 DNA: TGTGCCAGCAGCCCGCGACAGGACCCCCCCTCCTACGAGCAGTACTTC
CDR3 protein: CASSPRQDPPSYEQYF

CDR3 length: 14
V gene: TRBV7-2
J gene: TRBJ2-7
D gene: NA
clone size: few
CDR3 DNA: TGTGCCAGCAGCTTAGGGCTCAACTCCTACGAGCAGTACTTC
CDR3 protein: CASSLGLNSYEQYF

CDR3 length: 15
V gene: TRBV5-1
J gene: TRBJ1-6
D gene: TRBD1
clone size: NA
CDR3 DNA: TGCGCCAGCAGTGCCGGGACAGGGGATAATTCACCCCTCCACTTT
CDR3 protein: CASSAGTGDNSPLHF

CDR3 length: 18
V gene: TRBV5-1
J gene: TRBJ2-2
D gene: NA
clone size: NA
CDR3 DNA: TGCGCCAGCAGCTCGGGAGCCTTAAGGACCTATGGAACCGGGGAGCTGTTTTTT
CDR3 protein: CASSSGALRTYGTGELFF

CDR3 length: 14
V gene: TRBV11-3
J gene: TRBJ1-1
D gene: TRBD1
clone size: NA
CDR3 DNA: TGTGCCAGCAGCTCGGGACAGGCGAACACTGAAGCTTTCTTT
CDR3 protein: CASSSGQANTEAFF